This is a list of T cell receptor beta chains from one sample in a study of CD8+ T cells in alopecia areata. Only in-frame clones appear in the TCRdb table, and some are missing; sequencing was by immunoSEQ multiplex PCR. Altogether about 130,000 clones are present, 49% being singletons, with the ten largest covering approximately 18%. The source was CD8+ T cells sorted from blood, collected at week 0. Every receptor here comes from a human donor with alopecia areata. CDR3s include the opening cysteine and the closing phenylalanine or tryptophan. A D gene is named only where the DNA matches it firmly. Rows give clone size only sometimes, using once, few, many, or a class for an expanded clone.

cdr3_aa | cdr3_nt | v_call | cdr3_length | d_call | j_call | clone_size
CATRSSPANTGELFF | TGTGCCACCAGGAGCTCCCCGGCGAACACCGGGGAGCTGTTTTTT | TRBV15 | 15 | . | TRBJ2-2 | .
CASSFGTSGAPDTQYF | TGTGCCAGCAGCTTTGGCACTAGCGGGGCCCCAGATACGCAGTATTTT | TRBV5-6 | 16 | TRBD2 | TRBJ2-3 | few
CASRQGDTEAFF | TGTGCCAGCAGACAGGGGGACACTGAAGCTTTCTTT | TRBV27 | 12 | TRBD1 | TRBJ1-1 | .
CASSDSSSGANVLTF | TGTGCCAGCAGTGACTCGAGCTCTGGGGCCAACGTCCTGACTTTC | TRBV6-5 | 15 | . | TRBJ2-6 | few
CSVVLVLVPSDGGYTF | TGCAGCGTTGTGCTTGTTTTAGTACCTTCAGACGGTGGCTACACCTTC | TRBV29-1 | 16 | . | TRBJ1-2 | .
CASSLLTYNEQFF | TGTGCCAGCAGTTTACTGACGTACAATGAGCAGTTCTTC | TRBV27 | 13 | . | TRBJ2-1 | .
CASSLSLEANEQFF | TGTGCCAGCAGCTTAAGCCTAGAGGCCAATGAGCAGTTCTTC | TRBV7-3 | 14 | . | TRBJ2-1 | .
CASSSAGTEYGYTF | TGTGCCAGCAGCTCCGCCGGGACGGAGTATGGCTACACCTTC | TRBV7-9 | 14 | . | TRBJ1-2 | .
CASSVEDEYEQYF | TGTGCCAGCAGCGTAGAGGACGAATACGAGCAGTACTTC | TRBV9 | 13 | . | TRBJ2-7 | .
CSVVERGGLETQYF | TGCAGCGTTGTGGAGCGGGGGGGCCTTGAGACCCAGTACTTC | TRBV29-1 | 14 | TRBD2 | TRBJ2-5 | .
CAITGQGSNYGYTF | TGTGCCATCACCGGTCAGGGATCCAACTATGGCTACACCTTC | TRBV10-3 | 14 | . | TRBJ1-2 | .
CASRDGTDSNQPQHF | TGCGCCAGCAGGGACGGGACGGATAGCAATCAGCCCCAGCATTTT | TRBV5-1 | 15 | . | TRBJ1-5 | once
CASSLMGEDEQFF | TGTGCCAGCAGCCTCATGGGAGAGGATGAGCAGTTCTTC | TRBV27 | 13 | . | TRBJ2-1 | once
CASSLMTSGSYEQYF | TGTGCCAGCAGCTTGATGACTAGCGGATCCTACGAGCAGTACTTC | TRBV7-8 | 15 | TRBD2 | TRBJ2-7 | few
CASSLALAGGPGTQYF | TGTGCCAGCAGCTTGGCCCTAGCGGGGGGCCCGGGGACCCAGTACTTC | TRBV5-6 | 16 | TRBD2 | TRBJ2-5 | .
CASSLVSTDTQYF | TGTGCCAGCAGCTTAGTTTCCACAGATACGCAGTATTTT | TRBV7-9 | 13 | . | TRBJ2-3 | few
CASSDSGELFF | TGTGCCAGCAGTGATTCCGGGGAGCTGTTTTTT | TRBV2 | 11 | . | TRBJ2-2 | few
CASGPDSAKNIQYF | TGTGCTAGTGGCCCCGACTCAGCCAAAAACATTCAGTACTTC | TRBV12-5 | 14 | . | TRBJ2-4 | few
CASMGAGPNEQFF | TGTGCCAGCATGGGTGCAGGGCCTAATGAGCAGTTCTTC | TRBV2 | 13 | . | TRBJ2-1 | few
CASSQETGGRETQYF | TGTGCCAGCAGCCAAGAGACGGGGGGGCGAGAGACCCAGTACTTC | TRBV14 | 15 | TRBD2 | TRBJ2-5 | .
CASSDTGTVYNEQFF | TGTGCCAGCAGTGACACAGGGACGGTCTACAATGAGCAGTTCTTC | TRBV6-1 | 15 | . | TRBJ2-1 | .
CASSLGRGSEQYF | TGTGCCAGCAGCTTAGGCCGTGGTTCCGAGCAGTACTTC | TRBV13 | 13 | . | TRBJ2-7 | .
CASSRDRAYEQYF | TGTGCCAGCAGCAGGGACAGGGCCTACGAGCAGTACTTC | TRBV13 | 13 | TRBD1 | TRBJ2-7 | once
CAWSSGTGVHEQYF | TGTGCCTGGTCGTCCGGGACAGGGGTCCACGAGCAGTACTTC | TRBV30 | 14 | TRBD1 | TRBJ2-7 | .
CASSLAPTATDTQYF | TGTGCCAGCAGCTTAGCCCCGACAGCCACAGATACGCAGTATTTT | TRBV13 | 15 | . | TRBJ2-3 | .
CASSRQTYNSPLHF | TGTGCCAGCAGCCGACAGACCTATAATTCACCCCTCCACTTT | TRBV11-1 | 14 | . | TRBJ1-6 | few
CASSIQAGGPNEQFF | TGTGCCAGTAGTATACAGGCGGGGGGGCCCAATGAGCAGTTCTTC | TRBV19 | 15 | TRBD2 | TRBJ2-1 | .
CASSLSPGTVYEQYF | TGTGCCAGCAGCTTAAGTCCCGGGACAGTATACGAGCAGTACTTC | TRBV13 | 15 | TRBD1 | TRBJ2-7 | .
CASSQDSWTDNQPQHF | TGCGCCAGCAGCCAAGATAGCTGGACGGACAATCAGCCCCAGCATTTT | TRBV4-1 | 16 | . | TRBJ1-5 | .
CSVGYGGVDQPQHF | TGCAGCGTCGGCTATGGGGGGGTGGATCAGCCCCAGCATTTT | TRBV29-1 | 14 | . | TRBJ1-5 | .
CASSLTIKGVSNYGYTF | TGTGCCAGCAGCTTAACCATAAAGGGGGTATCTAACTATGGCTACACCTTC | TRBV7-8 | 17 | . | TRBJ1-2 | .
CASSWDREDEQYF | TGTGCCAGCAGTTGGGACAGGGAGGACGAGCAGTACTTC | TRBV6-6 | 13 | TRBD1 | TRBJ2-7 | .
CASSFSGSDTQYF | TGTGCCAGCAGTTTTTCAGGCTCAGATACGCAGTATTTT | TRBV27 | 13 | . | TRBJ2-3 | .
CAIRTQRGNEQYF | TGTGCCATCAGGACCCAACGGGGCAACGAGCAGTACTTC | TRBV10-3 | 13 | . | TRBJ2-7 | few
CAWNLGGTEAFF | TGTGCCTGGAATCTGGGCGGGACTGAAGCTTTCTTT | TRBV30 | 12 | . | TRBJ1-1 | .
CAISESSGDGELFF | TGTGCCATCAGTGAGTCGTCAGGGGACGGGGAGCTGTTTTTT | TRBV10-3 | 14 | . | TRBJ2-2 | .
CAWSFTGGRQPQHF | TGTGCCTGGAGTTTCACAGGGGGACGACAGCCCCAGCATTTT | TRBV30 | 14 | TRBD1 | TRBJ1-5 | .
CAVYVGDTQYF | TGTGCCGTCTACGTGGGGGATACGCAGTATTTT | TRBV10-3 | 11 | . | TRBJ2-3 | .
CASSLATASNQPQHF | TGTGCCAGCAGCTTAGCGACAGCTAGCAATCAGCCCCAGCATTTT | TRBV7-9 | 15 | . | TRBJ1-5 | few
CASSWDRETEQYF | TGTGCCAGCAGCTGGGACAGGGAAACCGAGCAGTACTTC | TRBV27 | 13 | TRBD1 | TRBJ2-7 | .